These 26 T cell receptor beta chains were sequenced from one sample in a study of OX40 agonist ivuxolimab in advanced cancers. Receptors were amplified or captured by the immunoSEQ multiplex PCR assay. TCRdb re-hosts the immuneACCESS table, in-frame sequences only. Its copies lack some clones; in the studies checked, an unresolved V gene accounts for under half of them, and the cause for the rest is not known. In all, the sample holds 65,000 to 75,000 clones, and around 84% of those were seen once. Together, the top ten hold about 0.83% of the sample. The sample in question was CD4+ or CD8+ T cells sorted from blood, obtained in a trial of the OX40 agonist ivuxolimab. All receptors derive from an adult with an advanced solid tumor such as melanoma, head and neck, liver or kidney cancer.

This rearrangement joins TRBV5-1 to TRBJ1-2, with D maybe TRBD1 (6 bases). The germline V and J ends were trimmed by 2 bases and 7 bases, with 9 bases remaining between them. The CDR3 spans 12 residues. Germline V gene data show CDR1 as SGHRS and CDR2 as YFSETQ. In DNA, the CDR3 is TGCGCCAGCAGCTTACAGGGTGGTGGCTACACCTTC. Encoded protein: CASSLQGGGYTF.

This clone was counted once. This chain connects TRBV5-1 to TRBJ2-6; the D gene is possibly TRBD1 (5 bases). Germline lookup yields CDR1 SGHRS and CDR2 YFSETQ. Trimming left V 0 bases short and J 0 bases short, with 16 bases between. The CDR3 is 19 amino acids. CDR3 DNA sequence: TGCGCCAGCAGCTTGGCGGCAGGGATGCCCTTCTCTGGGGCCAACGTCCTGACTTTC. It translates to CASSLAAGMPFSGANVLTF. The variable domain in full, with the rest retrieved from reference TRBV5-1 and TRBJ2-6, is KAGVTQTPRYLIKTRGQQVTLSCSPISGHRSVSWYQQTPGQGLQFLFEYFSETQRNKGNFPGRFSGRQFSNSRSEMNVSTLELGDSALYLCASSLAAGMPFSGANVLTFGAGSRLTVL.

V gene TRBV5-1 combines with J gene TRBJ1-3, with 12 bases that match TRBD1. V was pared by 0 bases and J by 4 bases, with 5 bases of the junction left unmatched. Germline V gene lookup returns CDR1 SGHRS and CDR2 YFSETQ. There are 17 residues in the CDR3. The CDR3 nucleotides are TGCGCCAGCAGCTTGGCAGGGACAGGGGGCGTCGGAAACACCATATATTTT. It yields the protein CASSLAGTGGVGNTIYF.

The genes are TRBV19 and TRBJ1-6; no clear D. CDR1 LNHDA and CDR2 SQIVND come from the germline V gene (reference sequence). The CDR3 has 15 residues. V was shortened by 6 bases and J by 7 bases, with 16 bases between the two germline ends. The CDR3 region has the DNA TGTGCCAGTAGCCACCGGCAGGTCCGAAATTCACCCCTCCACTTT. The encoded protein is CASSHRQVRNSPLHF. Combining the CDR3 with reference TRBV19 and TRBJ1-6 gives the whole variable domain DGGITQSPKYLFRKEGQNVTLSCEQNLNHDAMYWYRQDPGQGLRLIYYSQIVNDFQKGDIAEGYSVSREKKESFPLTVTSAQKNPTAFYLCASSHRQVRNSPLHFGNGTRLTVT.

This chain connects TRBV6-6 to TRBJ2-7, with 9 bases fitting TRBD1. V lost 2 bases and J lost 2; bases outside the gene matches: 1. Germline CDR1 MNHNY, CDR2 SVGAGI (reference sequence). The CDR3 consists of 14 residues. The CDR3 DNA reads as TGTGCCAGCAGTTACGGACAGGGGACCTACGAGCAGTACTTC. This codes for CASSYGQGTYEQYF.

The chain joins TRBV27 to TRBJ2-6; D is unresolved. The V gene's germline CDR1 is MNHEY and CDR2 SMNVEV (reference sequence). The CDR3 totals 16 residues. Trimming removed 10 bases at V and 0 bases at J, with 16 bases between. CDR3 DNA: TGTGCCACGCGGTTTTGGGCCAGCTCTGGGGCCAACGTCCTGACTTTC. As protein: CATRFWASSGANVLTF.

The gene calls are TRBV5-1 and TRBJ2-1; no clear D gene. From germline, CDR1 is SGHRS and CDR2 YFSETQ. There are 15 residues in the CDR3. V was shortened by 4 bases and J by 5 bases, with 16 bases between the two germline ends. CDR3 sequence (DNA): TGCGCCAGCAGCCACCCCCAATCCCCAAACAATGAGCAGTTCTTC. Its translation is CASSHPQSPNNEQFF.

The chain joins TRBV28 to TRBJ2-7; the match to TRBD1 covers 8 bases. Germline CDR1 reads MDHEN; CDR2 reads SYDVKM. The length of the CDR3 is 13 residues. V dropped 5 bases and J dropped 6; count of bases not matched to a gene: 6. Here the CDR3 DNA reads TGTGCCAGCAGTCTGCAGGGGGCGGGCGAGCAGTACTTC. This codes for CASSLQGAGEQYF.

With regard to this clone: One junction end does not reproduce the germline sequence, and a read error may be involved. The chain links TRBV11-2 to TRBJ1-4; no clear D. The CDR3 loop spans 17 amino acids. Germline CDR1 is SGHAT and CDR2 is FQNNGV. The DNA of the CDR3 is TGTGCCAGCAGCCTAGATGGCGTAGGCAGAGAAAATGAAAAACTGTTTTTT. Translated, it gives CASSLDGVGRENEKLFF.

This chain joins TRBV5-4 and TRBJ2-7, with D uncertain. V was pared by 0 bases and J by 7 bases, with 5 bases between. The V gene's germline CDR1 is SGHNT and CDR2 YYREEE (reference sequence). CDR3 size: 11 residues. The DNA for the CDR3 is TGTGCCAGCAGCTTGGCAAGGGAGCAGTACTTC. It codes for CASSLAREQYF.

The chain recombines TRBV4-1 with TRBJ2-5; 9 bases line up with TRBD2. The trim removed 1 base at V and 2 bases at J, leaving 2 bases unmatched. CDR3 length: 15 residues. Per germline, CDR1 MGHRA and CDR2 YSYEKL. The CDR3 sequence is CASSQVSGGQETQYF. CDR3 DNA sequence: TGCGCCAGCAGCCAAGTCAGCGGGGGGCAAGAGACCCAGTACTTC.

This rearrangement joins TRBV6-5 to TRBJ2-3; 9 nucleotides match TRBD1. Germline lookup yields CDR1 MNHEY and CDR2 SVGAGI. The CDR3 covers 14 residues. V trimming: 6 bases; J trimming: 3 bases; junction bases outside the gene matches: 4. CDR3 amino acids: CASSRTGETDTQYF. The CDR3, as DNA: TGTGCCAGCAGCCGGACAGGGGAGACAGATACGCAGTATTTT.

The chain recombines TRBV6-5 with TRBJ1-4; the D is unclear. The germline gives CDR1 MNHEY, CDR2 SVGAGI. The V gene lost 4 bases and the J gene lost 8 bases, with 11 bases spanning the gap. The CDR3 is made up of 13 amino acids. This chain's CDR3 is CASSSPVGEKLFF. CDR3 in DNA: TGTGCCAGCAGTTCGCCGGTGGGGGAAAAACTGTTTTTT.

A single count supports this clone. This chain links TRBV19 with TRBJ1-3; 10 nucleotides align to TRBD1. V was pared by 6 bases and J by 5 bases, with 4 bases of the junction left unmatched. Germline values: CDR1 LNHDA, CDR2 SQIVND (reference sequence). The CDR3 has 14 residues. The CDR3 DNA reads TGTGCCAGTAGACGACAGGGGGCAAGAAACACCATATATTTT. Its translation: CASRRQGARNTIYF.

This sequence joins TRBV18 and TRBJ1-2; D gene uncertain. CDR1 is KGHSH, CDR2 LQKENI, per germline. V was clipped by 2 bases and J by 5 bases, with 12 bases between them. The CDR3 loop spans 14 amino acids. CDR3 sequence (DNA): TGTGCCAGCTCACCAAGGGCGGACGCTTATGGCTACACCTTC. Translation gives CASSPRADAYGYTF.

The chain carries TRBV11-2 and TRBJ1-1; the D is unclear. V shed 5 bases and J shed 3 bases, with 4 bases lying between them. In germline, CDR1 is SGHAT, CDR2 FQNNGV. CDR3 length equals 11 residues. Here the CDR3 reads CASSLDTEAFF. CDR3 in DNA: TGTGCCAGCAGCCTGGACACTGAAGCTTTCTTT.

A few counts support this clone. The chain is built from TRBV11-3 and TRBJ2-2; D is undetermined. This CDR3 region has 14 residues. Trimming shortened V by 6 bases and J by 1 base, and 9 bases separated the two germline ends. Looked up from germline, CDR1 is SGHNT and CDR2 is YENEEA. CDR3 coding DNA: TGTGCCAGCAGGCAAAACAGGAACACCGGGGAGCTGTTTTTT. This gives the protein CASRQNRNTGELFF.

V usage is TRBV28 and J usage is TRBJ1-1; 9 bases agree with TRBD1. V shed 6 bases, J shed 4 bases, and the junction held 12 bases outside the gene matches. The CDR3 loop spans 16 amino acids. From germline, CDR1 is MDHEN and CDR2 SYDVKM. This chain's CDR3 is CASSPPGTGLGTEAFF. CDR3 nucleotides: TGTGCCAGCAGCCCTCCCGGGACAGGGTTGGGCACTGAAGCTTTCTTT.

J is TRBJ1-2 and V is TRBV9; 9 nucleotides agree with TRBD1. Germline V gene sequence: CDR1 SGDLS, CDR2 YYNGEE. CDR3 length equals 14 residues. Trimming cost V 4 bases and J 4 bases; bases outside gene matches: 5. The CDR3 is CASSPGTGTYGYTF. The CDR3 DNA is TGTGCCAGCAGCCCTGGGACAGGGACCTATGGCTACACCTTC.

The chain has TRBV30 and TRBJ1-6; TRBD1 aligns across 8 bases. CDR1 and CDR2 from the germline V gene are GTSNPN and SVGIG (reference sequence). This CDR3 is 12 amino acids long. With V trimmed by 4 bases and J by 13 bases, 6 bases remained unmatched. The DNA of the CDR3 is TGTGCCTGGAAGGGACAGGACCGTCCCCTCCACTTT. This gives the protein CAWKGQDRPLHF.

The rearrangement joins TRBV28 to TRBJ1-4; a weak D match, TRBD1 (5 bases). This CDR3 is 14 amino acids long. Trimming took 5 bases from V and 5 from J, leaving 12 bases between them. The germline V gene encodes CDR1 MDHEN and CDR2 SYDVKM. Here the CDR3 DNA reads TGTGCCAGCAGTGGCAGGGTGGAGAATGAAAAACTGTTTTTT. This gives the protein CASSGRVENEKLFF.

In nucleotides, the CDR3 is TGTGCCAGCAGTCTTAGGGGGCGAGACTATGGCTACACCTTC. This gives the protein CASSLRGRDYGYTF. The V gene is TRBV14, the J gene TRBJ1-2, with 7 bases identical to TRBD1. Per germline, CDR1 SGHDN and CDR2 FVKESK. The CDR3 runs to 14 residues. After removal of 6 bases from V and 3 bases from J, the junction contained 7 bases not matched to a gene. The entire variable domain, with the rest obtained from reference TRBV14 and TRBJ1-2, is as follows: EAGVTQFPSHSVIEKGQTVTLRCDPISGHDNLYWYRRVMGKEIKFLLHFVKESKQDESGMPNNRFLAERTGGTYSTLKVQPAELEDSGVYFCASSLRGRDYGYTFGSGTRLTVV.

The genes are TRBV12-5 and TRBJ2-1, with a possible D match to TRBD1 (7 bases). Germline V CDR1 and CDR2: LGHNT, FRNRAP. The V end lost 2 bases, the J end lost 9 bases, and 17 bases lay between the germline ends. The CDR3 loop spans 15 amino acids. The CDR3 protein is CASGLSSSGGSEQFF. CDR3 sequence (DNA): TGTGCTAGTGGTTTGTCTTCCTCAGGGGGGAGTGAGCAGTTCTTC.

The gene calls are TRBV6-6 and TRBJ2-4, with TRBD2 matching 7 bases. Per germline, CDR1 MNHNY and CDR2 SVGAGI (reference sequence). Trimming took 7 bases from V and 9 from J; bases not matched to a gene: 12. This CDR3 region has 14 residues. The CDR3 here is CASTTGRVGSIQYF. CDR3 sequence (DNA): TGTGCCAGCACCACGGGGAGGGTGGGGAGCATTCAGTACTTC.

The J gene is TRBJ2-5, the V gene TRBV4-1, with unresolved D. V was trimmed by 2 bases and J by 2 bases, leaving 9 bases between them. The CDR3 has 14 amino acids. Germline values: CDR1 MGHRA, CDR2 YSYEKL. CDR3 nucleotide sequence: TGCGCCAGCAGCCAACAGGCAGTGCAAGAGACCCAGTACTTC. This translates into CASSQQAVQETQYF.

The chain carries TRBV6-5 and TRBJ1-1; perhaps TRBD1 as D (6 bases). This CDR3 is built from 12 residues. Germline V CDR1 and CDR2: MNHEY, SVGAGI. V lost 7 bases and J lost 11, with 17 bases in between. The CDR3 spells CASMDQGRAAFF. The CDR3 DNA follows: TGTGCCAGCATGGACCAGGGGAGGGCTGCTTTCTTT.